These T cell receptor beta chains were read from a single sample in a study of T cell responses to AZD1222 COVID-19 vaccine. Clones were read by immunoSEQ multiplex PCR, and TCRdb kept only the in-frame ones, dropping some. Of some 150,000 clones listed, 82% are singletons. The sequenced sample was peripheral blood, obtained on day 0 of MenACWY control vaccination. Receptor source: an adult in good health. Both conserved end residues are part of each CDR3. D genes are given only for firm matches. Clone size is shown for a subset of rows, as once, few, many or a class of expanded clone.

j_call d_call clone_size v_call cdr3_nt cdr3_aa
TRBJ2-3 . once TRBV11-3 TGTGCCAGCAGCTTAATGTTTGGCGGAGATACGCAGTATTTT CASSLMFGGDTQYF
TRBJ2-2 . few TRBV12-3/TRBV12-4 TGTGCCAGCAGTCTTCAGAACACCGGGGAGCTGTTTTTT CASSLQNTGELFF
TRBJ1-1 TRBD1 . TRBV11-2 TGTGCCAGCAGCGGGACAGGTGTGAGCACTGAAGCTTTCTTT CASSGTGVSTEAFF
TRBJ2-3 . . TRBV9 TGTGCCAGCAGCCCAAACGTTCTAAATACGCAGTATTTT CASSPNVLNTQYF
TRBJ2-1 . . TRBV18 TGTGCCAGCTCATCACGACTTAGCCGCAATGAGCAGTTCTTC CASSSRLSRNEQFF
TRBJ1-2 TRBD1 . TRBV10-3 TGTGCCATCAGTGGCGGGACAGGGGCATCTTATGGCTACACCTTC CAISGGTGASYGYTF
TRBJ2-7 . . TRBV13 TGTGCCAGCAGCGATCGGGACACAAAGATCGAGCAGTACTTC CASSDRDTKIEQYF
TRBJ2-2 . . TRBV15 TGTGCCACCAGCAGGACCCGACTGGGTGCGGGGGAGCTGTTTTTT CATSRTRLGAGELFF
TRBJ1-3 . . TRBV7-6 TGTGCCAGCAGCCCCAGGGACTCTGGAAACACCATATATTTT CASSPRDSGNTIYF
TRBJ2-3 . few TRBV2 TGTGCCAGCAGTGGGCAGCGGCCTGGTGATACGCAGTATTTT CASSGQRPGDTQYF
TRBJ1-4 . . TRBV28 TGTGCCAGCAGTTCCCTCGCCCCGGAAAAACTGTTTTTT CASSSLAPEKLFF
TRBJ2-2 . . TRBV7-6 TGTGCCAGCAGCTACTTCGGGGGTGGACGGCCGGGCCGATTTAGGACCGGGGAGCTGTTTTTT CASSYFGGGRPGRFRTGELFF
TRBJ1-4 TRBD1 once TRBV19 TGTGCCGCCAACGAGACAGGGGATGAAAAACTGTTTTTT CAANETGDEKLFF
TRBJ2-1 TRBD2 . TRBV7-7 TGTGCCAGCAGCTTAGGGGTGCTAGCGGGGGGTCATGAGCAGTTCTTC CASSLGVLAGGHEQFF
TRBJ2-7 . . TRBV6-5 TGTGCCAGCAGTTACACCCCAGGGGCCTACGAGCAGTACTTC CASSYTPGAYEQYF
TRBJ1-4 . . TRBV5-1 TGCGCCAGCAGCTTGGGCGGGCAACTGGGAGAAAAACTGTTTTTT CASSLGGQLGEKLFF
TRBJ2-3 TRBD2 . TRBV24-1 TGTGCCACCAGTGATTCCCGAAGGACTAGCGGGGTTAGCACAGATACGCAGTATTTT CATSDSRRTSGVSTDTQYF
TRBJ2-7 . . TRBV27 TGTGCCAGCAGTTTAAAGGGGGGGACCTACGAGCAGTACTTC CASSLKGGTYEQYF
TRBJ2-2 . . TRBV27 TGTGCCAGCAGTTTCAGATGGGCTACCGGGGAGCTGTTTTTT CASSFRWATGELFF
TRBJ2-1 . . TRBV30 TGTGCCTGGAACCTACTAGGTGACTACAATGAGCAGTTCTTC CAWNLLGDYNEQFF
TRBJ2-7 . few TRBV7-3 TGTGCCAGCAGCTTAACCCCTGGCAGCCGCTACGAGCAGTACTTC CASSLTPGSRYEQYF
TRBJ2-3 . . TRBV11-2 TGTGCCAGCAGCTTGCTAGCTTCAGATACGCAGTATTTT CASSLLASDTQYF
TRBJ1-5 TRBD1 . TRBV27 TGTGCCAGCAAGGGGACAGGGATTCAGCCCCAGCATTTT CASKGTGIQPQHF
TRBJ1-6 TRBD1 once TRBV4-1 TGCGCCAGCAGCAGCCGGGACAGGGAAATTTCACCCCTCCACTTT CASSSRDREISPLHF
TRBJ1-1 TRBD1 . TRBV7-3 TGTGCCAGCAGCTCACAGGGGTCCACTGAAGCTTTCTTT CASSSQGSTEAFF
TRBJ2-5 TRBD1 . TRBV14 TGTGCCAGCAAGGGACAGGGGTGGGAGACCCAGTACTTC CASKGQGWETQYF
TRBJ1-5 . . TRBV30 TGTGCCTGGAGTGGGACCTTAAATCAGCCCCAGCATTTT CAWSGTLNQPQHF
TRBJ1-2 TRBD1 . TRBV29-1 TGCAGCGCTACCTTCAACAGGGGCTCGGGTGGCTACACCTTC CSATFNRGSGGYTF
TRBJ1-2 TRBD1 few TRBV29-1 TGCAGCGTTGTCAGTGACAGGGGGTTTTATGGCTACACCTTC CSVVSDRGFYGYTF
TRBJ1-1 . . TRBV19 TGTGCCAGTAGTATAGATGACCGGGTGAACACTGAAGCTTTCTTT CASSIDDRVNTEAFF
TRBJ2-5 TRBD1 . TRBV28 TGTGCCAGCAGTAACGACAGGGCACAAGAGACCCAGTACTTC CASSNDRAQETQYF
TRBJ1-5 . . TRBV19 TGTGCCAGTAGTATCAGGGGAGACCAGCCCCAGCATTTT CASSIRGDQPQHF
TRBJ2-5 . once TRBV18 TGTGCCAGCTCACACCCCAAGGACTACCAAGAGACCCAGTACTTC CASSHPKDYQETQYF
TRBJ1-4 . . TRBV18 TGTGCCAGCTCACCACGACGGGGGCCTAATGAAAAACTGTTTTTT CASSPRRGPNEKLFF
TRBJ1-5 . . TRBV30 TGTGCCTGGAGTCGTGGACAGAGCAATCAGCCCCAGCATTTT CAWSRGQSNQPQHF
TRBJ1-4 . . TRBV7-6 TGTGCCAGCAGCTTAGCTCCCAGAAATGAAAAACTGTTTTTT CASSLAPRNEKLFF
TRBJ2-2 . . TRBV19 TGTGCCAGTACCCCAGGGGCCACTACGAACACCGGGGAGCTGTTTTTT CASTPGATTNTGELFF
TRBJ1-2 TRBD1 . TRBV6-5 TGTGCCAGCAGAGGACAGGCCAGCTATGGCTACACCTTC CASRGQASYGYTF
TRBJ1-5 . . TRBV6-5 TGTGCCAGCAGTTACGGGCCCCATGGCGATCAGCCCCAGCATTTT CASSYGPHGDQPQHF
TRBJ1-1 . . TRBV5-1 TGCGCCAGCAGCTTGGGGCCGGGGGCAACGGTCACTGAAGCTTTCTTT CASSLGPGATVTEAFF
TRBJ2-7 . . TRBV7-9 TGTGCCAGCAGCTTAGGCGGCCGGAGGTACGAGCAGTACTTC CASSLGGRRYEQYF
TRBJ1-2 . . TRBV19 TGTGCCAGTATTCCTGGACCGCTTAGCCTCTATGGCTACACCTTC CASIPGPLSLYGYTF
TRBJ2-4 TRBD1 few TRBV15 TGTGCCACCAGCGATCAGACAGGGGGAAACATTCAGTACTTC CATSDQTGGNIQYF
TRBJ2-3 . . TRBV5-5 TGTGCCAGCAGCTGGGTGAAGGCTGGCACAGATACGCAGTATTTT CASSWVKAGTDTQYF
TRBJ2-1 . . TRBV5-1 TGCGCCAGCAGCGGGGCCAGCTCCTACAATGAGCAGTTCTTC CASSGASSYNEQFF
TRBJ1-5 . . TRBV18 TGTGCCAGCTCACCACGAGGGGACAATCAGCCCCAGCATTTT CASSPRGDNQPQHF
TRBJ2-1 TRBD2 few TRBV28 TGTGCCAGCATGGTCCAGCGGGGGGGTAATGAGCAGTTCTTC CASMVQRGGNEQFF
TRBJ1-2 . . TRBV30 TGTGCCTGGAGTGGCAGGGCTAACTATGGCTACACCTTC CAWSGRANYGYTF
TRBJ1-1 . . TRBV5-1 TGCGCCAGCAGCGACAGAGTCGTCACTGAAGCTTTCTTT CASSDRVVTEAFF
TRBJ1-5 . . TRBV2 TGTGCCAGCGGAGGACAGACCAATCAGCCCCAGCATTTT CASGGQTNQPQHF
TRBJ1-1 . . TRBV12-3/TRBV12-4 TGTGCCAGCAGTTTATCCTACAACACTGAAGCTTTCTTT CASSLSYNTEAFF
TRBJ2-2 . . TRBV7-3 TGTGCCAGCAGCTCCCCCCTCACCGGGGAGCTGTTTTTT CASSSPLTGELFF
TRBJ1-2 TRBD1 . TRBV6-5 TGTGCCAGCAGTTCACCGGGACAGCATGGGTATGGCTACACCTTC CASSSPGQHGYGYTF
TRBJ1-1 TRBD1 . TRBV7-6 TGTGCCAGCAGCCTGACGACAGGGCCCATGAACACTGAAGCTTTCTTT CASSLTTGPMNTEAFF
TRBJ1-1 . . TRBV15 TGTGCCACCAGCAGAGATCCCGGCAGTGAAGCTTTCTTT CATSRDPGSEAFF